This record concerns one T cell receptor beta chain sequence. Its antigen is undetermined. The sample originates from a study of T cell clones after liver transplantation. About the research overall: TCRbeta sequencing after a pre-transplant mixed lymphocyte reaction identified graft-donor-reactive clones, later tracked in post-transplant blood. Timepoints were pre-transplant, pre-withdrawal, and after withdrawal was completed or failed.

The germline V gene encodes CDR1 PRHDT and CDR2 FYEKMQ (reference sequence). CDR3 length: 13 residues. The germline V and J ends were trimmed by 4 bases and 10 bases, with 14 bases remaining between them. Clones were read by immunoSEQ multiplex PCR, and TCRdb kept only the in-frame ones, dropping some. The sample has over 5,500 clones, roughly 70% seen once. Findings and caveats of the study: Post-transplant time points were not standardized, so conclusions are preliminary. Graft donor-reactive T cells may have migrated into the graft rather than being deleted.

The J gene is TRBJ2-1, the V gene TRBV13, with TRBD2 as a possible D gene (6 bases). Sequenced here: CD8+ T cells from blood, sampled before liver transplant. This clonotype originated in a human donor who received a liver transplant. CDR3 sequence reads: CASSSRDFLEQFF. DNA for the CDR3: TGTGCCAGCAGCTCCCGGGACTTTCTAGAGCAGTTCTTC.